The subject of this entry is one TCR beta chain. Its antigen is not known. The same CDR3 is also encoded by other DNA sequences in this sample. This record belongs to a study of shared clonotypes between healthy human individuals. Study-level points and caveats: Even with large depth, rarefaction showed that sorted-subset sequencing was incomplete.

The germline CDR1 and CDR2 sequences are SGHRS and YFSETQ. The CDR3 is 14 amino acids. V lost 4 bases and J 1 base, leaving 9 bases between the germline ends. Once extracted for a subset, genomic DNA was divided evenly among several immunoSEQ plates. The assay was immunoSEQ multiplex PCR, and TCRdb's table has in-frame clones only and misses some. The profile shows roughly 1 million clones, approximately 80% of them singletons. This clonotype was sampled from a man in his late teens or twenties in good health. Some clones in this sample may be carry-over from other donors' samples. The chain is built from TRBV5-1 and TRBJ2-1, with D possibly being TRBD1 (6 bases). The sequenced sample was memory CD4+ T cells from PBMCs. Sample subset: CD45RA-negative fraction. The CDR3 protein is CASSPGQSYNEQFF. The CDR3 region has the DNA TGCGCCAGCAGCCCGGGACAATCCTACAATGAGCAGTTCTTC.